Following are 27 T cell receptor beta chains from one sample sequenced in a study of monozygotic twins with inflammatory bowel disease. From its re-call of the 5' RACE reads, TCRdb lists each CDR3 protein once, without DNA. The sample totals some 450,000 distinct CDR3 sequences. The specimen sequenced was blood. The receptors come from a human donor with ulcerative colitis or Crohn's disease, or a healthy co-twin of an affected twin (not recorded which).

This chain connects TRBV5-8 to TRBJ2-3; TCRdb gives TRBD1 as the D gene, but with no DNA this cannot be confirmed. CDR1 SGHTS and CDR2 YDEGEE come from the germline V gene. The CDR3 sequence is 16 residues long. The CDR3 loop is CASSLAPLSRTDTQYF.

The rearrangement uses TRBV7-2 and TRBJ2-7; the TRBD2 assignment by TCRdb is unverifiable without DNA. The CDR3 loop spans 15 amino acids. CDR1 is SGHTA, CDR2 FQGNSA, per germline. The CDR3 loop is CASSVTGTSPYEQYF.

This chain joins TRBV10-3 and TRBJ2-5; the TCRdb call, TRBD1, lacks DNA for checking. Germline-derived CDR1 and CDR2 are ENHRY and SYGVKD. The CDR3 spans 15 residues. The CDR3 protein is CAISDLGQYQETQYF.

This chain connects TRBV20-1 to TRBJ1-2; TCRdb's D gene call, TRBD1, goes unchecked for lack of DNA. Germline V gene sequence: CDR1 DFQATT, CDR2 SNEGSKA (reference sequence). The CDR3 runs to 15 residues. This CDR3 reads CSARTGQARTGGYTF.

CDR3 protein: CASRRTPQGAFF. The chain has TRBV28 and TRBJ1-1; TCRdb's D call, TRBD1, is unchecked because there is no DNA. The length of the CDR3 is 12 residues. From germline, CDR1 is MDHEN and CDR2 SYDVKM.

This rearrangement joins TRBV5-1 to TRBJ2-5; TCRdb lists TRBD1, though no DNA is available to test this call. The CDR3 spans 16 residues. Germline values: CDR1 SGHRS, CDR2 YFSETQ. CDR3 protein: CASSFGDGGYQETQYF.

This chain links TRBV12-5 with TRBJ2-2; TCRdb designates TRBD1, a call that cannot be tested without DNA. This CDR3 comprises 14 residues. Germline V gives CDR1 LGHNT, CDR2 FRNRAP. The CDR3 reads CASGGTGDLRELFF.

The chain employs TRBV27 and TRBJ2-1; checking the TCRdb D call of TRBD2 is not possible without DNA. This CDR3 has 16 residues. From germline, CDR1 is MNHEY and CDR2 SMNVEV (reference sequence). CDR3 sequence: CASSREGLAVYNEQFF.

The chain employs TRBV29-1 and TRBJ2-1. The CDR3 has 12 amino acids. Per the germline V gene, CDR1 is SQVTM and CDR2 is ANQGSEA. The CDR3 here is CSVEDGYNEQFF.

The CDR3 sequence is CSVEDTSYEQYF. The V gene is TRBV29-1, the J gene TRBJ2-7. This CDR3 region has 12 residues. Per the germline V gene, CDR1 is SQVTM and CDR2 is ANQGSEA.

The chain is built from TRBV4-2 and TRBJ2-2; there is no DNA to check the TCRdb D call of TRBD1. This CDR3 spans 16 amino acids. CDR1 LGHNA and CDR2 YNFKEQ come from the germline V gene. CDR3 in amino acids: CASSHPARGLTGELFF.

This chain links TRBV10-3 with TRBJ2-5; absent DNA, TCRdb's TRBD1 call cannot be checked. The CDR3 is 12 amino acids. The germline V gene has CDR1 ENHRY and CDR2 SYGVKD. The CDR3 region is CATGDREETQYF.

The gene calls are TRBV5-1 and TRBJ2-1; TCRdb indicates TRBD2, and absent DNA this call remains unverified. The CDR3 has 14 amino acids. Germline V gene data show CDR1 as SGHRS and CDR2 as YFSETQ. CDR3 sequence: CASGAGGNYNEQFF.

This chain joins TRBV29-1 and TRBJ2-3. Germline lookup yields CDR1 SQVTM and CDR2 ANQGSEA. The CDR3 has 15 amino acids. The CDR3 sequence is CSVESAPGRTDTQYF.

The V gene is TRBV20-1, the J gene TRBJ2-2; TCRdb designates TRBD1, a call that cannot be tested without DNA. CDR1 DFQATT and CDR2 SNEGSKA come from the germline V gene (reference sequence). The CDR3 length is 14 residues. CDR3 in amino acids: CSFQGTANTGELFF.

This chain connects TRBV4-1 to TRBJ2-7; TCRdb picks TRBD2, but there is no DNA to check that call. This CDR3 is 16 amino acids long. Germline CDR1 and CDR2: MGHRA and YSYEKL. The CDR3 region is CASSQDPASGGYEQYF.

This chain links TRBV5-1 with TRBJ1-5; TCRdb's D call of TRBD1 is untestable without DNA. CDR1 and CDR2 from the germline V gene are SGHRS and YFSETQ. The CDR3 has 15 residues. This chain's CDR3 is CASSSLGGSGQPQHF.

The V call is TRBV15, the J call TRBJ2-7. This CDR3 comprises 13 residues. CDR1 and CDR2 from the germline V gene are LNHNV and YYDKDF (reference sequence). The CDR3 region is CATSSNTGLEQYF.

The rearrangement joins TRBV5-1 to TRBJ2-1; TCRdb's D gene call, TRBD2, goes unchecked for lack of DNA. The CDR3 extends over 16 amino acids. The germline V gene has CDR1 SGHRS and CDR2 YFSETQ. The CDR3 is CASSLVWGGGAYEQFF. Using reference TRBV5-1 and TRBJ2-1 for the parts outside the CDR3, the full variable domain is KAGVTQTPRYLIKTRGQQVTLSCSPISGHRSVSWYQQTPGQGLQFLFEYFSETQRNKGNFPGRFSGRQFSNSRSEMNVSTLELGDSALYLCASSLVWGGGAYEQFFGPGTRLTVL.

The genes are TRBV9 and TRBJ2-2; with no DNA, the TCRdb D assignment of TRBD1 cannot be verified. The length of the CDR3 is 15 residues. Looked up from germline, CDR1 is SGDLS and CDR2 is YYNGEE. The CDR3 sequence is CASSPRTEGTGELFF.

J is TRBJ1-1 and V is TRBV27. Germline V gene sequence: CDR1 MNHEY, CDR2 SMNVEV (reference sequence). This CDR3 is built from 13 residues. CDR3 amino acids: CASRGSRDTEAFF.

The chain has TRBV18 and TRBJ2-1; the TCRdb D gene call, TRBD2, has no DNA to confirm it. CDR1 is KGHSH and CDR2 is LQKENI in the germline V gene. The CDR3 sequence is 14 residues long. This chain's CDR3 is CASSPRGLGNEQFF.

This chain uses TRBV7-9 with TRBJ1-5; TCRdb's assignment of TRBD1 cannot be checked, as there is no DNA. Germline values: CDR1 SEHNR, CDR2 FQNEAQ (reference sequence). This CDR3 is built from 16 residues. The CDR3 spells CASSWGGGNSNQPQHF.

The chain carries TRBV15 and TRBJ2-5. In germline, CDR1 is LNHNV, CDR2 YYDKDF (reference sequence). There are 14 residues in the CDR3. CDR3 residues: CATSSNLPAETQYF.

The chain employs TRBV20-1 and TRBJ2-1; there is no DNA to check the TCRdb D call of TRBD2. Germline lookup yields CDR1 DFQATT and CDR2 SNEGSKA (reference sequence). The CDR3 covers 15 residues. Here the CDR3 reads CSADPASGLYNEQFF.

The CDR3 sequence is CASYPGQRTDTQYF. The chain is built from TRBV18 and TRBJ2-3; the TCRdb call, TRBD1, lacks DNA for checking. The CDR3 contains 14 residues. Per the germline V gene, CDR1 is KGHSH and CDR2 is LQKENI.

The gene calls are TRBV5-1 and TRBJ2-6; TCRdb's D call, TRBD1, is unchecked because there is no DNA. The germline gives CDR1 SGHRS, CDR2 YFSETQ. This CDR3 comprises 20 residues. This CDR3 is CASSFNGLQGTTSGANVLTF.